This T cell receptor beta chain was found in a study of PD-1 blockade in classical Hodgkin lymphoma. Study-wide results and limits: The baseline diversity of complete responders showed similarity to that of newly diagnosed patients. Repertoires differed for reasons still undefined, possibly disease activity or prior therapy. The study reported lower baseline TCR diversity in newly diagnosed patients than in healthy donors.

Using immunoSEQ multiplex PCR, the repertoire was profiled, and TCRdb retains in-frame clones only, with some absent. Here the sample spans fewer than 110,000 clones, roughly 89% being singletons. As for this clone: What it binds is not known.

V lost 7 bases and J 3 bases, leaving 22 bases between the germline ends. CDR1 and CDR2 from the germline V gene are SGHKS and YYEKEE (reference sequence). The CDR3 consists of 16 residues. Autologous stem cell transplantation was followed by relapse in every patient, and brentuximab vedotin exposure varied. When best responses were assessed, they were complete response, partial response or progressive disease. The genes are TRBV5-5 and TRBJ1-1, with D possibly matching TRBD1 (6 bases). The sequenced sample was peripheral blood mononuclear cells (PBMCs), obtained before the second cycle of nivolumab. The receptor comes from a human donor with classical Hodgkin lymphoma. This chain's CDR3 is CASSEGDRVPDTEAFF. As DNA, the CDR3 is TGTGCCAGCTCGGAGGGGGACCGTGTCCCGGACACTGAAGCTTTCTTT.